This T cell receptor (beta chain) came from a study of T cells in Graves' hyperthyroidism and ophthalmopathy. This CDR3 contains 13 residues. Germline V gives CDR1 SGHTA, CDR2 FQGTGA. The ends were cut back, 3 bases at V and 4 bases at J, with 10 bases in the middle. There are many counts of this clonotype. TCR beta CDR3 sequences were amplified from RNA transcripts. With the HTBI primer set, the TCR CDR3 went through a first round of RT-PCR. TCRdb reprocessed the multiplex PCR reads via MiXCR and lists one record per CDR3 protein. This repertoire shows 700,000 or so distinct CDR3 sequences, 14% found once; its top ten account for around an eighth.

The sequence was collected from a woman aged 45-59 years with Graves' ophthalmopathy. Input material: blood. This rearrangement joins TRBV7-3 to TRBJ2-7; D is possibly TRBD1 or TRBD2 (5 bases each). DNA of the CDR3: TGTGCCAGCAGCTTGGGACCAGGGTACGAGCAGTACTTC. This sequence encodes CASSLGPGYEQYF.